Detailed here is one T cell receptor beta chain. The antigen remains unidentified. The CDR3 totals 16 residues. V was trimmed by 4 bases and J by 0 bases, leaving 16 bases between them. From germline, CDR1 is SGHRS and CDR2 YFSETQ. TCR beta cDNA libraries had unique molecular identifiers. Via MiXCR, TCRdb re-called the PCR reads, giving one row per CDR3 protein. In the table there are some 260,000 distinct CDR3 sequences, just over 35% of which are singletons. The sample originates from a study of post-analysis software for immune sequencing data. Study-level results: TRBV segments more frequent in patients than in controls numbered roughly 5 and included TRBV5-6, TRBV5-1 and TRBV20-1.

This chain uses TRBV5-1 with TRBJ1-1; D is possibly TRBD1 (5 bases). Sample: blood. The receptor's source is a girl aged 5-17 years with multiple sclerosis. CDR3 protein: CASSPPGTAMNTEAFF. The CDR3 DNA reads TGCGCCAGCAGCCCCCCCGGGACCGCTATGAACACTGAAGCTTTCTTT.